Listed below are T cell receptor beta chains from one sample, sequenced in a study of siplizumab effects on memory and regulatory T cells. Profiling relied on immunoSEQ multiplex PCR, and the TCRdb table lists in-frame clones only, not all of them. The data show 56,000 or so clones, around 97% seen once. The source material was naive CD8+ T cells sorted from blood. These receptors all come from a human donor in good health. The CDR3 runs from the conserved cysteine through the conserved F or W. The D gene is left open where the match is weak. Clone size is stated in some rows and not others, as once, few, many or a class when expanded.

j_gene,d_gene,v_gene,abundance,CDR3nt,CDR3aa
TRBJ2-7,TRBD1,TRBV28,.,TGTGCCAGCAGTTTAGGGACAGGTTCCTACGAGCAGTACTTC,CASSLGTGSYEQYF
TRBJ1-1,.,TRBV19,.,TGTGCCAGTAGTATAGTCGGGGACACCATGAACACTGAAGCTTTCTTT,CASSIVGDTMNTEAFF
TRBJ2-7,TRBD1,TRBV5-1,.,TGCGCCAGCAGCTTGGGGGGGACAGGGGACGAGCAGTACTTC,CASSLGGTGDEQYF
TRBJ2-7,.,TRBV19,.,TGTGCCAGTAGTAGCGGTTTTTCCTACGAGCAGTACTTC,CASSSGFSYEQYF
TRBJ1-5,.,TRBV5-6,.,TGTGCCAGCAGCTTGGGGGGACATCGTAGCAATCAGCCCCAGCATTTT,CASSLGGHRSNQPQHF
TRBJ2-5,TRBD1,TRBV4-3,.,TGCGCCAGCAGCCAAGGCGGGACAGGGGGCCAAGAGACCCAGTACTTC,CASSQGGTGGQETQYF
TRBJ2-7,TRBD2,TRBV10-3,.,TGTGCCATCAGTCACTCCGCAGCGGGAGGCTCCTACGAGCAGTACTTC,CAISHSAAGGSYEQYF
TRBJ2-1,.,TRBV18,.,TGTGCCAGCTCACCACCGGCTGTCAATGAGCAGTTCTTC,CASSPPAVNEQFF
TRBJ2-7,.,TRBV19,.,TGTGCCAGTAGTTACGGGGGCGAGCAGTACTTC,CASSYGGEQYF
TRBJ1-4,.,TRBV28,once,TGTGCCAGCTCCAGCAGGGATTTAAATGCAACTAATGAAAAACTGTTTTTT,CASSSRDLNATNEKLFF
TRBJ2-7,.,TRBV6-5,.,TGTGCCAGCAGCCACACGGGTATGGCGTTCCGGGAGCAGTACTTC,CASSHTGMAFREQYF
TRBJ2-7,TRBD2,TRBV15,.,TGTGCCACAAGACTAGCGGGAGTAGTAAGCGACGAGCAGTACTTC,CATRLAGVVSDEQYF
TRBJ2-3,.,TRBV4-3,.,TGCGCCAGCAGCCAAGGAGCCCACACAGATACGCAGTATTTT,CASSQGAHTDTQYF
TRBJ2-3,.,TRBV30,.,TGTGCCTGGGGTATCGGGGGGCTCAGCACAGATACGCAGTATTTT,CAWGIGGLSTDTQYF
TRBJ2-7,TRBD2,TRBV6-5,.,TGTGCCAGCAGTTACTCGAGCGGCGGGAGGTACGAGCAGTACTTC,CASSYSSGGRYEQYF
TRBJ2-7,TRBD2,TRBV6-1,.,TGTGCCAGCAGAACTAGCGGCAGCTCCTACGAGCAGTACTTC,CASRTSGSSYEQYF
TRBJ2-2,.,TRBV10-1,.,TGCGCCAGCAGTGACGGGGGCGGGGAGCTGTTTTTT,CASSDGGGELFF
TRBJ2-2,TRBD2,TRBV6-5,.,TGTGCCAGCAGAATTGCGGGAGCCCACGGGGAGCTGTTTTTT,CASRIAGAHGELFF
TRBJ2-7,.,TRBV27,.,TGTGCCAGCAGTTTATCAGTGCTAGTCGAGCAGTACTTC,CASSLSVLVEQYF
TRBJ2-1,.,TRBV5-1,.,TGCGCCACCAGTAGCGGCAATGAGCAGTTCTTC,CATSSGNEQFF
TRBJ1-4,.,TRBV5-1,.,TGCGCCAGCAGTGGGGACGGCGGAAAACTGTTTTTT,CASSGDGGKLFF
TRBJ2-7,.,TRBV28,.,TGTGCCAGCAGTCCTTACCAATACGAGCAGTACTTC,CASSPYQYEQYF
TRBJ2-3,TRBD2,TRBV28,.,TGTGCCAGCAGATCGTTCTTAGCGGGAGTATCAGATACGCAGTATTTT,CASRSFLAGVSDTQYF
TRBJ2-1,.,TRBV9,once,TGTGCCAGCAGCGTAAGTGGGAGGCCATTAGATGAGCAGTTCTTC,CASSVSGRPLDEQFF
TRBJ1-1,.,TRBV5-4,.,TGTGCCAGCAGCTTACGAGGGGCGCCAAGGACTGAAGCTTTCTTT,CASSLRGAPRTEAFF
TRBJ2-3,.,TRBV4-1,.,TGCGCCAGCAGCCCCCCCTCATCACTCACAGATACGCAGTATTTT,CASSPPSSLTDTQYF
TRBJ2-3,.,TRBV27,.,TGTGCCAGCAGTCCATTACGGCCGAAGGGGACAGATACGCAGTATTTT,CASSPLRPKGTDTQYF
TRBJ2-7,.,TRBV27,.,TGTGCCAGCAAAGAAGGGACGGTCTACGAGCAGTACTTC,CASKEGTVYEQYF
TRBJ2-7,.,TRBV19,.,TGTGCCAGTAGTATGGGCGGAGGTAGTTACGAGCAGTACTTC,CASSMGGGSYEQYF
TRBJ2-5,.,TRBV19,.,TGTGCCAGTAGGCCCGGACTGGAGGAGACCCAGTACTTC,CASRPGLEETQYF
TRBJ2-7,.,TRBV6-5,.,TGTGCCACCCGGCGAGGGGGCGAGCAGTACTTC,CATRRGGEQYF
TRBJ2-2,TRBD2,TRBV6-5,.,TGTGCCAGCAGTTATCGGGAGGATCGGGGCGGGGAGCTGTTTTTT,CASSYREDRGGELFF
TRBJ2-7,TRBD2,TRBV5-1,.,TGCGCCAGCAGCCCGCGGGAGTCTGGGAACGCCTACGAGCAGTACTTC,CASSPRESGNAYEQYF
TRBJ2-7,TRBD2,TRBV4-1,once,TGCGCCAGCAGCCAACTTCCGGGACTAGCGTACGAGCAGTACTTC,CASSQLPGLAYEQYF
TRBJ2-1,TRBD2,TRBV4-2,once,TGTGCCAGCAGCCCTGAACGGCCCCGGGGGGGTGAGCAGTTCTTC,CASSPERPRGGEQFF
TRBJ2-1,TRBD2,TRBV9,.,TGTGCCAGCAGCGTAGGGCTAGCGGAAACCTACAATGAGCAGTTCTTC,CASSVGLAETYNEQFF
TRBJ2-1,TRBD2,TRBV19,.,TGTGCCAGTAGTATAGACGGCGGGAGGGCCACTGAGCAGTTCTTC,CASSIDGGRATEQFF
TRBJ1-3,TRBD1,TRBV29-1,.,TGCAGCGCCGGGACAGGCTCTGGAAACACCATATATTTT,CSAGTGSGNTIYF
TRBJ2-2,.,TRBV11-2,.,TGTGCCAGCAGCTCCCCCCGGATTGGGGTAAAAACCGGGGAGCTGTTTTTT,CASSSPRIGVKTGELFF
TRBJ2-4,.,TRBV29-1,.,TGCAGCGCCCCCGGGGGAGCCAAAAACATTCAGTACTTC,CSAPGGAKNIQYF